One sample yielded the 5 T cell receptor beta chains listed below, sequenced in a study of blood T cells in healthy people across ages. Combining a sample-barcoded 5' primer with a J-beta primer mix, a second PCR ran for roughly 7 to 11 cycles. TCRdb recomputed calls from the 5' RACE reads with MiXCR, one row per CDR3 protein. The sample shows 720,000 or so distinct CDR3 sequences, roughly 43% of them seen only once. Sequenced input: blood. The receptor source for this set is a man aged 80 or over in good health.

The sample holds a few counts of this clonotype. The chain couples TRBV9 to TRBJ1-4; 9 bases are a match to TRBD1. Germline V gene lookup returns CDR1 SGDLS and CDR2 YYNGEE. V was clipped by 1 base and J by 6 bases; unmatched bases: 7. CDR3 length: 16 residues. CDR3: CASSVNTDRGDEKLFF. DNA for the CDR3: TGTGCCAGCAGCGTAAACACGGACAGGGGTGATGAAAAACTGTTTTTT.

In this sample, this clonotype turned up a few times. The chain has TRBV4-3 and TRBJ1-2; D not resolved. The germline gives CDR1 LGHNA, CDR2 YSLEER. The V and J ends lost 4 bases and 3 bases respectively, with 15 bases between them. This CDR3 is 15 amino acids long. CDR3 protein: CASSPSDRRHYGYTF. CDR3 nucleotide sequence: TGCGCCAGCAGCCCATCGGACCGCCGACACTATGGCTACACCTTC.

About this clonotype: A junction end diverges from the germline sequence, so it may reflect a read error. CDR3 coding DNA: TGTGCCAGCAGAAGTACAGCTAGCACAGACACGCAGTATTTT. Translated, it gives CASRSTASTDTQYF. The rearrangement joins TRBV2 to TRBJ2-3, with D perhaps TRBD2 (5 bases). Per the germline V gene, CDR1 is SNHLY and CDR2 is FYNNEI. The CDR3 spans 14 residues.

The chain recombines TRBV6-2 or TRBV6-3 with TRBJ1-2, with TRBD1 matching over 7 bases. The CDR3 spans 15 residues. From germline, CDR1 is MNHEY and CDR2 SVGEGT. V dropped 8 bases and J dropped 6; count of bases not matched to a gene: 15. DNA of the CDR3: TGTGCCAGCGCAACCCTGAGACAGGGAGGAAATGGCTACACCTTC. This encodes CASATLRQGGNGYTF.

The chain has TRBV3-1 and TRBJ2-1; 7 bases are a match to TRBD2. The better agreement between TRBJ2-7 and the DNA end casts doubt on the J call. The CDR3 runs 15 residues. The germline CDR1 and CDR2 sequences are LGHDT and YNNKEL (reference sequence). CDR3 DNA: TGTGCCAGCAGCCCGAGCTTGACTAGCAACAATGAGCAGTACTTC. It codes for CASSPSLTSNNEQYF.